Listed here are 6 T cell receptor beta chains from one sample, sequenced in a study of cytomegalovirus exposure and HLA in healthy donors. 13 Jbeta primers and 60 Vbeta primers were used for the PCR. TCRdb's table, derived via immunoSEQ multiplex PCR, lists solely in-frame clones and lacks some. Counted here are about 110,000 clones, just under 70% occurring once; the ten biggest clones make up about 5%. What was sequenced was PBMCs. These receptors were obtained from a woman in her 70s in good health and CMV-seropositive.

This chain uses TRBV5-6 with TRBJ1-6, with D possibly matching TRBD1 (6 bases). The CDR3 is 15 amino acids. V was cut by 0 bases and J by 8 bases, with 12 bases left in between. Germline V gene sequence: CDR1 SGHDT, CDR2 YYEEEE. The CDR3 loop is CASSLVGAGDSPLHF. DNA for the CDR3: TGTGCCAGCAGCTTGGTGGGGGCTGGTGATTCACCCCTCCACTTT. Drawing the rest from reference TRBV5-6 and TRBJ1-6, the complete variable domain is DAGVTQSPTHLIKTRGQQVTLRCSPKSGHDTVSWYQQALGQGPQFIFQYYEEEERQRGNFPDRFSGHQFPNYSSELNVNALLLGDSALYLCASSLVGAGDSPLHFGNGTRLTVT.

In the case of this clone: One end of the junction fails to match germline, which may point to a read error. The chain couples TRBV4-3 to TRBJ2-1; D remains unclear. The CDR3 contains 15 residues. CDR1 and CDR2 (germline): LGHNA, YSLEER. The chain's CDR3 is CASSQEKLSYNEQFF. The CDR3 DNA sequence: TGCGCCAGCAGTCAAGAGAAGCTTTCCTACAATGAGCAGTTCTTC.

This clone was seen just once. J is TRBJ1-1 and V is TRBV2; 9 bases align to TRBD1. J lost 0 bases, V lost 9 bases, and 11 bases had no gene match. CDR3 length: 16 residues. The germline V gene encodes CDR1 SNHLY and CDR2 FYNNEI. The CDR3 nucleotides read TGTGCCAGTTACTACAGGGGGCGAATAGTGAACACTGAAGCTTTCTTT. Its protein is CASYYRGRIVNTEAFF.

CDR3 sequence (DNA): TGTGCCAGTATGCCAGGGAGGACTAACTATGGCTACACCTTC. Its protein is CASMPGRTNYGYTF. The genes are TRBV19 and TRBJ1-2; D possibly corresponds to TRBD1 (5 bases). This CDR3 contains 14 residues. The germline V gene encodes CDR1 LNHDA and CDR2 SQIVND (reference sequence). V was shortened by 7 bases and J by 0 bases, with 12 bases between the two germline ends.

The CDR3: CASSVTDGETQYF. For the CDR3, the DNA is TGTGCCAGCAGCGTGACCGACGGGGAGACCCAGTACTTC. The chain has TRBV5-6 and TRBJ2-5; D is unclear. CDR1 and CDR2 from the germline V gene are SGHDT and YYEEEE. V was cut by 4 bases and J by 5 bases, with 12 bases left in between. This CDR3 has 13 residues. The full variable domain, its missing parts supplied by reference TRBV5-6 and TRBJ2-5, is DAGVTQSPTHLIKTRGQQVTLRCSPKSGHDTVSWYQQALGQGPQFIFQYYEEEERQRGNFPDRFSGHQFPNYSSELNVNALLLGDSALYLCASSVTDGETQYFGPGTRLLVL.

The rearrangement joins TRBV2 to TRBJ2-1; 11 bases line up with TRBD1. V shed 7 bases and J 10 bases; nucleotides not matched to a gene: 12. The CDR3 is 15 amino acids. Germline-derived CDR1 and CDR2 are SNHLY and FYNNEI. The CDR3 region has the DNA TGTGCCAGCACCAGGGACAGGGGGGTTATGAACGAGCAGTTCTTC. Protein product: CASTRDRGVMNEQFF.